The 21 T cell receptor beta chains reported below all come from one sample, sequenced in a study of tumor and adjacent non-tumor tissue in lung cancer. No cell sorting was done before RNA was extracted from the tissue. TCRbeta libraries were built with three rounds of nested PCR, modified from ARM-PCR. MiXCR, applied by TCRdb to the multiplex PCR reads, yields one record per CDR3 protein. The sample yields 75,000 to 95,000 distinct CDR3 sequences, roughly 66% seen once. The material sequenced was lung tumor tissue. The source is a man in his 60s with non-small cell lung cancer.

Notes on this clonotype: No conserved phenylalanine or tryptophan ends this CDR3, so it is likely a read error. The gene calls are TRBV5-4 and TRBJ2-7; 7 bases are a match to TRBD2. This CDR3 is built from 15 residues. The junction had 9 bases not matched to a gene; V was cut back by 4 bases and J by 2 bases. In germline, CDR1 is SGHNT, CDR2 YYREEE (reference sequence). The CDR3 region is CASSLAGTTAYEQYL. For the CDR3, the DNA is TGTGCCAGCAGCCTGGCTGGGACTACTGCCTACGAGCAGTACTTA.

V is TRBV10-2 and J is TRBJ1-5, with D hard to call. The ends were cut back, 2 bases at V and 2 bases at J, with 13 bases in the middle. Germline CDR1 and CDR2: WSHSY and SAAADI. This CDR3 is built from 16 residues. CDR3 DNA: TGCGCCAGCAGTGAGAAGGGTGGGGTTGGCAATCAGCCCCAGCATTTT. Its protein product is CASSEKGGVGNQPQHF.

Details on this clonotype: At one of its ends the junction is not consistent with the germline gene, which may arise from a read error. The J gene is TRBJ2-5, the V gene TRBV13; 10 bases align to TRBD1. This CDR3 has 17 residues. Germline values: CDR1 PRHDT, CDR2 FYEKMQ (reference sequence). For the CDR3, the DNA is TGTGTCAGCTGCTTACCCCTGACAGGGGGCGGCCAAGAGACCCAGTACTTC. Encoded protein: CVSCLPLTGGGQETQYF.

In its sample, this clonotype ranks as medium-sized. V and J are TRBV11-3 and TRBJ2-3; unclear D gene. CDR1 is SGHNT, CDR2 YENEEA, per germline. CDR3 length: 14 residues. V was cut by 5 bases and J by 3 bases, with 12 bases left in between. CDR3 amino acids: CASSDRPSTDTQYF. The CDR3 DNA follows: TGTGCCAGCAGCGACCGACCGAGTACAGATACGCAGTATTTT.

The V call is TRBV29-1, the J call TRBJ2-3, with D tentatively TRBD2 (6 bases). This CDR3 has 16 residues. V was cut by 3 bases and J by 2 bases, with 18 bases left in between. Germline CDR1 SQVTM, CDR2 ANQGSEA. CDR3 DNA sequence: TGCAGCGTTGAGGAGGGGACCGAATACGACACAGATACGCAGTATTTT. It codes for CSVEEGTEYDTDTQYF.

Relative to its sample, this clonotype is medium-sized (0.01 to 0.1%). This rearrangement joins TRBV11-2 to TRBJ2-7; 12 bases match TRBD2. Germline values: CDR1 SGHAT, CDR2 FQNNGV. V lost 7 bases to trimming and J lost 4 bases; unmatched junction nucleotides: 20. The CDR3 totals 19 residues. CDR3 nucleotides: TGTGCCAGCACCCACTCGGGGCTAGCGGGAGGGCTATCGGGGTACGAGCAGTACTTC. Encoded protein: CASTHSGLAGGLSGYEQYF.

This clonotype has ten or more counts. The chain joins TRBV20-1 to TRBJ2-7; 7 bases match TRBD2. The CDR3 is made up of 13 amino acids. V was pared by 3 bases and J by 2 bases, with 4 bases of the junction left unmatched. Germline V gene data show CDR1 as DFQATT and CDR2 as SNEGSKA (reference sequence). The CDR3 DNA reads TGCAGTGCTAGGGGGGGGAGGGCCTACGAGCAGTACTTC. This translates into CSARGGRAYEQYF.

Turning to this clonotype: One end of the junction fails to match germline, which may point to a read error. The chain combines TRBV6-5 with TRBJ2-3; possible D gene TRBD2, 5 bases. Per germline, CDR1 MNHEY and CDR2 SVGAGI. CDR3 length: 15 amino acids. The CDR3 coding sequence is TGTGCCTGCAGATCGCCTAGTGGGAGCACAGATACGCGGTATTTT. Translated: CACRSPSGSTDTRYF.

A note on this clonotype: One junction end does not reproduce the germline sequence, and a read error may be involved. The chain carries TRBV11-1 and TRBJ2-3; 9 nucleotides align to TRBD1. This CDR3 region has 16 residues. The germline V gene has CDR1 SGHAT and CDR2 FQDESV (reference sequence). CDR3 region: CASGFAQGASQDTQYF. The CDR3 DNA reads as TGTGCCAGCGGCTTTGCACAGGGGGCGTCGCAGGATACGCAGTATTTT.

As to this clonotype: This sequence may be a read error, since a much larger clone differs from it by one base. The V and J genes are TRBV20-1 and TRBJ2-3, with a possible D match to TRBD2 (5 bases). The CDR3 length is 15 residues. Trimming removed 2 bases from V and 4 bases from J, with 16 bases in between. Germline V gene data show CDR1 as DFQATT and CDR2 as SNEGSKA (reference sequence). CDR3 amino acids: CSARSAVTRADTQYF. The CDR3 nucleotides are TGCAGTGCTAGATCGGCAGTAACTAGAGCAGATACGCAGTATTTT.

Comments on this clonotype: A junction boundary mismatches the germline segment, possibly from a read error. The V call is TRBV5-1, the J call TRBJ2-3; 8 positions agree with TRBD2. From germline, CDR1 is SGHRS and CDR2 YFSETQ. This CDR3 contains 16 residues. DNA of the CDR3: TGTGCCAGCAGCTTCGGAGGGAGCGGGGGCAAAGATACGCAGTATTTT. Amino acids: CASSFGGSGGKDTQYF.

Points on this clonotype: Given a much more abundant clone one base away, this may be a read error. The chain employs TRBV19 and TRBJ2-5, with TRBD1 matching over 7 bases. This CDR3 is 13 amino acids long. V trimming: 8 bases; J trimming: 3 bases; junction bases outside the gene matches: 6. The germline gives CDR1 LNHDA, CDR2 SQIVND (reference sequence). DNA of the CDR3: TGTGCCAGTGGTAGCACAGGGGAAGAGACCCAGTACTTC. It is translated as CASGSTGEETQYF.

The rearrangement uses TRBV7-9 and TRBJ1-5; a possible D gene is TRBD1 (5 bases). The germline gives CDR1 SEHNR, CDR2 FQNEAQ (reference sequence). This CDR3 region has 13 residues. V dropped 6 bases and J dropped 5 bases, with 11 bases sitting between them. CDR3 residues: CASSPLQDQPQHF. The CDR3 DNA sequence: TGTGCCAGCAGTCCTTTACAGGATCAGCCCCAGCATTTT. Based on the CDR3 plus reference TRBV7-9 and TRBJ1-5, the full variable domain is DTGVSQNPRHKITKRGQNVTFRCDPISEHNRLYWYRQTLGQGPEFLTYFQNEAQLEKSRLLSDRFSAERPKGSFSTLEIQRTEQGDSAMYLCASSPLQDQPQHFGDGTRLSIL.

Regarding this clonotype: This may come from a read error, since a much larger clone is one base off. This chain links TRBV7-9 with TRBJ2-1, with 7 bases identical to TRBD2. Looked up from germline, CDR1 is SEHNR and CDR2 is FQNEAQ (reference sequence). Unmatched junction bases numbered 9, after V lost 1 base and J lost 6 bases. The CDR3 has 16 amino acids. The CDR3 spells CASSLEGLVGLNEQFF. Written as DNA, the CDR3 is TGTGCCAGCAGCTTAGAAGGACTAGTGGGACTCAATGAGCAGTTCTTC.

On this clonotype itself: Since a much larger clone is just one base distant, this may be a read error. This chain links TRBV28 with TRBJ2-1, with 8 bases aligning to TRBD1. Germline CDR1 and CDR2: MDHEN and SYDVKM. The CDR3 totals 16 residues. CDR3 protein: CASSPLGTGSHNEQFF. For the CDR3, the DNA is TGTGCCAGCAGTCCTCTGGGGACAGGCTCCCACAATGAGCAGTTCTTC.

This sequence joins TRBV12-3 or TRBV12-4 and TRBJ2-7; 7 bases map to TRBD2. This CDR3 region has 12 residues. DNA of the CDR3: TGTGTCGGCAGTTTAGCGGGCTACGAGCAGTACTTC. This codes for CVGSLAGYEQYF.

The chain couples TRBV11-2 to TRBJ2-7; 15 bases line up with TRBD2. This CDR3 has 18 amino acids. With V trimmed by 7 bases and J by 3 bases, 13 bases remained unmatched. Germline-derived CDR1 and CDR2 are SGHAT and FQNNGV. DNA of the CDR3: TGTGCCAGCACCCGGACTAGCGGGAGGGCCAAAGACTACTACGAGCAGTACTTC. Encoded protein: CASTRTSGRAKDYYEQYF.

In regard to this clonotype: This could be a read error, since a much larger clone is one nucleotide away. The chain joins TRBV7-9 to TRBJ2-5; D not resolved. The CDR3 is made up of 12 amino acids. Per the germline V gene, CDR1 is SEHNR and CDR2 is FQNEAQ (reference sequence). CDR3 residues: CTSSLARETQYF. CDR3 bases: TGTACCAGCAGCTTAGCCAGGGAGACCCAGTACTTC.

This rearrangement joins TRBV20-1 to TRBJ2-1; D not resolved. V was shortened by 7 bases and J by 9 bases, with 16 bases between the two germline ends. CDR1 and CDR2 from the germline V gene are DFQATT and SNEGSKA (reference sequence). The CDR3 loop spans 12 amino acids. The CDR3 region has the DNA TGCAGTGTCACAATCGAAGGATGTGAGCAGTTCTTC. Encoded protein: CSVTIEGCEQFF.

For this clonotype: One end of the junction is discordant with germline, which a read error may explain. The CDR3 loop is CASSPRTENTGELFF. The CDR3 bases are TGTGCCAGCTCACCAAGGACAGAGAACACCGGGGAGCTATTTTTT. This chain joins TRBV18 and TRBJ2-2; D might be TRBD1 (6 bases). The CDR3 has 15 residues. Germline V gene data show CDR1 as KGHSH and CDR2 as LQKENI.

Regarding this clonotype: The conserved phenylalanine or tryptophan is not found at the CDR3 terminus, so this likely reflects a read error. CDR3 protein: CTSSPHRGMRDEQFS. The CDR3 bases are TGTACAAGCAGCCCGCACCGGGGGATGAGGGATGAGCAGTTCTCC. This chain uses TRBV11-2 with TRBJ2-1, with D tentatively TRBD2 (6 bases). Germline loops: CDR1 SGHAT, CDR2 FQNNGV. CDR3 length equals 15 residues.